A selection of T cell receptor beta chains follows, all from one sample in a study of technical replicates of blood from a handful of donors. Sequencing was performed with immunoSEQ multiplex PCR; in TCRdb, only in-frame clones are kept and a portion is missing. The profile shows about 44,000 clones, around 96% of them singletons. Sequencing was carried out using T cells isolated from PBMCs. Every receptor here comes from a human donor in good health. Both conserved end residues are part of each CDR3. A D gene is named only where the DNA matches it firmly. Some rows mark clone size as missing; the rest say once, few, many or name a class of expanded clone.

abundance,d_gene,v_gene,len,j_gene,CDR3aa,CDR3nt
NA,NA,TRBV4-1,16,TRBJ2-1,CASTFRLRSSYNEQFF,TGCGCCAGCACCTTTCGGTTGAGGAGCTCCTACAATGAGCAGTTCTTC
once,TRBD2,TRBV4-1,17,TRBJ2-3,CASSLHPTSGRSDTQYF,TGCGCCAGCAGCCTGCACCCTACTAGCGGGAGATCAGATACGCAGTATTTT
NA,NA,TRBV19,15,TRBJ2-7,CASSPAERTLGEQYF,TGTGCCTCTTCCCCCGCGGAGCGAACCTTGGGCGAGCAGTACTTC
once,NA,TRBV6-5,12,TRBJ1-1,CASSYSPTEAFF,TGTGCCAGCAGTTACTCCCCAACTGAAGCTTTCTTT
NA,NA,TRBV6-1,16,TRBJ1-5,CASSAPYGLVYQPQHF,TGTGCCAGCAGTGCCCCGTATGGACTCGTTTATCAGCCCCAGCATTTT
once,NA,TRBV27,11,TRBJ2-1,CASTSGNEQFF,TGTGCCAGCACTTCGGGCAATGAGCAGTTCTTC
NA,TRBD1,TRBV6-5,15,TRBJ2-2,CASSGGQEPTGELFF,TGTGCCAGCAGCGGGGGACAGGAGCCCACGGGGGAGCTGTTTTTT
NA,NA,TRBV19,17,TRBJ1-1,CASSLRTGQYLNTEAFF,TGTGCCAGTAGTCTCCGTACAGGGCAGTATCTGAACACTGAAGCTTTCTTT
NA,NA,TRBV29-1,15,TRBJ1-1,CSVGGGLDMNTEAFF,TGCAGCGTTGGTGGGGGGTTAGATATGAACACTGAAGCTTTCTTT
NA,NA,TRBV5-1,15,TRBJ1-3,CASSLERLSGNTIYF,TGCGCCAGCAGCTTGGAGCGGCTCTCTGGAAACACCATATATTTT
NA,NA,TRBV18,15,TRBJ2-6,CASSPFSSGANVLTF,TGTGCCAGCTCCCCTTTTTCCTCTGGGGCCAACGTCCTGACTTTC
once,NA,TRBV10-1,14,TRBJ2-1,CASSESLAGDEQFF,TGCGCCAGCAGTGAGTCCCTAGCCGGCGATGAGCAGTTCTTC
NA,NA,TRBV4-1,13,TRBJ1-4,CASSQHINEKLFF,TGCGCCAGCAGCCAGCACATTAATGAAAAACTGTTTTTT
NA,NA,TRBV10-3,13,TRBJ1-4,CAITGGEGEKLFF,TGTGCCATCACGGGAGGGGAGGGCGAAAAACTGTTTTTT
NA,NA,TRBV19,13,TRBJ2-7,CASSSGNSYEQYF,TGTGCCAGTAGTTCCGGGAACTCCTACGAGCAGTACTTC
NA,NA,TRBV11-2,12,TRBJ1-1,CASSFSVGEAFF,TGTGCCAGCAGCTTTAGTGTTGGTGAAGCTTTCTTT
NA,TRBD1,TRBV6-5,11,TRBJ1-1,CASRQGSEAFF,TGTGCCAGCAGACAGGGGTCTGAAGCTTTCTTT
NA,TRBD2,TRBV4-3,14,TRBJ2-3,CASSQGLAMDTQYF,TGCGCCAGCAGCCAAGGACTAGCAATGGATACGCAGTATTTT
NA,NA,TRBV4-1,18,TRBJ2-7,CASSQGSVLRDFSYEQYF,TGCGCCAGCAGCCAAGGATCGGTTCTGAGAGACTTTTCCTACGAGCAGTACTTC
NA,NA,TRBV9,17,TRBJ2-3,CASSADGADFGTDTQYF,TGTGCCAGCAGCGCCGACGGAGCGGACTTCGGCACAGATACGCAGTATTTT
NA,NA,TRBV9,15,TRBJ2-3,CASSGLGAEVDTQYF,TGTGCCAGCAGCGGATTGGGGGCGGAGGTGGATACGCAGTATTTT